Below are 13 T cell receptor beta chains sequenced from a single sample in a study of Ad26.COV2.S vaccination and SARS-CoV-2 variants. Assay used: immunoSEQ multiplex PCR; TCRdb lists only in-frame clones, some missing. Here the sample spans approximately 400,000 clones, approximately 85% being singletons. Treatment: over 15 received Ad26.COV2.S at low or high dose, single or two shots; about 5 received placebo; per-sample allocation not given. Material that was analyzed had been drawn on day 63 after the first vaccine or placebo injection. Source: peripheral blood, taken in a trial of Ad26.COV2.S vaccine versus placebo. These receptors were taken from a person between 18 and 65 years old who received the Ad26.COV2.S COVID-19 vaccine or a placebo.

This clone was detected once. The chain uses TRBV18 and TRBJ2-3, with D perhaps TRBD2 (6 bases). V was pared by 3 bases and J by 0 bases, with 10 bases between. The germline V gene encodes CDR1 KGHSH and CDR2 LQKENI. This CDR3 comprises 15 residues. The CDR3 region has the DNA TGTGCCAGCTCACCCGGAGGGGATAGCACAGATACGCAGTATTTT. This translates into CASSPGGDSTDTQYF.

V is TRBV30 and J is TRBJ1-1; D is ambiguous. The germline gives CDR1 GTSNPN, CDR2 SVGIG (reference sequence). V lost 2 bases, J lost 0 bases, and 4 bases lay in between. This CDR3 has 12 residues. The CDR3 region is CAWSILNTEAFF. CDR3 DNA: TGTGCCTGGAGTATCCTGAACACTGAAGCTTTCTTT.

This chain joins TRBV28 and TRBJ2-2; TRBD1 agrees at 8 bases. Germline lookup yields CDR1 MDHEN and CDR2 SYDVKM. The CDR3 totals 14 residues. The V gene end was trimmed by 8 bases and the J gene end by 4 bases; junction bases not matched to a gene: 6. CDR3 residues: CASWETGGTGELFF. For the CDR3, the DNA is TGTGCCAGCTGGGAAACAGGGGGCACCGGGGAGCTGTTTTTT.

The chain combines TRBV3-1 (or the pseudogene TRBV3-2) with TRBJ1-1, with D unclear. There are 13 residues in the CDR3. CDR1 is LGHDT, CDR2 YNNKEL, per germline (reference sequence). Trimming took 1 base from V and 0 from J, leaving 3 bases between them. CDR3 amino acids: CASSQAVNTEAFF. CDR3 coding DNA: TGTGCCAGCAGCCAAGCCGTGAACACTGAAGCTTTCTTT.

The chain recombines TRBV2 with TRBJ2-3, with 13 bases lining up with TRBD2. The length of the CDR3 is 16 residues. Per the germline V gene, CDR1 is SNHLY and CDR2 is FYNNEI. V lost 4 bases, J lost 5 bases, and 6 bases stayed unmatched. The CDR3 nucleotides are TGTGCCAGCAGTGCCAGGACTAGCGGGGGCAAAGATACGCAGTATTTT. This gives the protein CASSARTSGGKDTQYF.

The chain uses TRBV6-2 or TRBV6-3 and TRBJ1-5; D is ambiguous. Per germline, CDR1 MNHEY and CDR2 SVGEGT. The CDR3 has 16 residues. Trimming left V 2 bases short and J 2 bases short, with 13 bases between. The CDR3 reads CASSYRRGFGNQPQHF. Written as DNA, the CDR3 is TGTGCCAGCAGTTACCGCCGCGGGTTCGGCAATCAGCCCCAGCATTTT.

This CDR3 is CASNILAGVSGELFF. For the CDR3, the DNA is TGTGCCAGCAATATACTAGCGGGAGTCTCCGGGGAGCTGTTTTTT. This sequence joins TRBV28 and TRBJ2-2, with 11 positions matching TRBD2. V lost 7 bases to trimming and J lost 6 bases; unmatched junction nucleotides: 7. This CDR3 spans 15 amino acids. CDR1 MDHEN and CDR2 SYDVKM come from the germline V gene.

CDR3 DNA sequence: TGCGCCAGCAGCCACCGGGACAGATCTTCCGAGCAGTACTTC. This translates into CASSHRDRSSEQYF. V gene TRBV4-1 combines with J gene TRBJ2-7; 7 bases match TRBD1. Germline V CDR1 and CDR2: MGHRA, YSYEKL. V lost 3 bases to trimming and J lost 6 bases; unmatched junction nucleotides: 8. The CDR3 loop spans 14 amino acids.

The CDR3 sequence: CASSVGDGEAGNEQFF. The CDR3 DNA reads TGTGCCAGCAGCGTAGGTGACGGGGAGGCGGGCAATGAGCAGTTCTTC. This chain links TRBV9 with TRBJ2-1, with TRBD2 as a possible D gene (6 bases). The V end lost 0 bases, the J end lost 6 bases, and 16 bases lay between the germline ends. CDR3 length: 16 amino acids. The germline CDR1 and CDR2 sequences are SGDLS and YYNGEE.

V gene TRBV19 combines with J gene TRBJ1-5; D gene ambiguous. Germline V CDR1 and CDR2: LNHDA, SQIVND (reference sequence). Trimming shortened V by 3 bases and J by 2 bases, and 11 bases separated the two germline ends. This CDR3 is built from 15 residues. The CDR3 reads CASSIVGVGNQPQHF. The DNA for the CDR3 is TGTGCCAGTAGTATCGTAGGAGTGGGCAATCAGCCCCAGCATTTT.

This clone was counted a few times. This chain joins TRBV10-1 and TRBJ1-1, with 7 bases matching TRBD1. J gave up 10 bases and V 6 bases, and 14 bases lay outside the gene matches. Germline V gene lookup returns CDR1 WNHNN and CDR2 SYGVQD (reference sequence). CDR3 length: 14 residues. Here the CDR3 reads CASRNKGATASAFF. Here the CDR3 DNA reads TGCGCCAGCAGAAATAAGGGGGCGACCGCTTCAGCTTTCTTT.

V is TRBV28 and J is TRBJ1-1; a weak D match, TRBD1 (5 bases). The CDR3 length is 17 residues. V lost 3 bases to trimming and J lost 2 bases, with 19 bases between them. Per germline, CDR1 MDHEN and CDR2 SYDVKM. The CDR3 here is CASSFTGDLYSNTEAFF. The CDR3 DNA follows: TGTGCCAGCAGTTTTACTGGGGACCTTTACTCAAACACTGAAGCTTTCTTT.

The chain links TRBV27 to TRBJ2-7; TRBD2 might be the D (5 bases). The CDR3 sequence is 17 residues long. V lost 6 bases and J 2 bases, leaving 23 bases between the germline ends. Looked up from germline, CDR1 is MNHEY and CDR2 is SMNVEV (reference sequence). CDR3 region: CASSPSLRALTTYEQYF. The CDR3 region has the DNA TGTGCCAGCAGCCCCTCTTTGAGGGCACTAACAACCTACGAGCAGTACTTC.